The clone carrying this T cell receptor (beta chain) was detected a few times. Its antigen is not identified. These data are taken from a study of T cells in Graves' hyperthyroidism and ophthalmopathy. The study's findings and limits: Within blood appeared most thyroid clonotypes that had expanded above 0.001.

The CDR3 has 11 amino acids. CDR1 is SGHTA, CDR2 FQGTGA, per germline. Trimming shortened V by 8 bases and J by 4 bases, and 6 bases separated the two germline ends. TCR beta CDR3 regions were amplified from RNA transcripts. The HTBI set primed first-round TCR CDR3 RT-PCR. TCRdb reprocessed the multiplex PCR reads via MiXCR and lists one record per CDR3 protein. The table records fewer than 700,000 distinct CDR3 sequences, roughly 17% of them present only once. The chain combines TRBV7-3 with TRBJ2-1; no clear D gene. The sequence came from a young woman with Graves' ophthalmopathy. Sequenced: blood. CDR3 nucleotides: TGTGCCAGCGGGGATTACAATGAGCAGTTCTTC. This translates into CASGDYNEQFF.